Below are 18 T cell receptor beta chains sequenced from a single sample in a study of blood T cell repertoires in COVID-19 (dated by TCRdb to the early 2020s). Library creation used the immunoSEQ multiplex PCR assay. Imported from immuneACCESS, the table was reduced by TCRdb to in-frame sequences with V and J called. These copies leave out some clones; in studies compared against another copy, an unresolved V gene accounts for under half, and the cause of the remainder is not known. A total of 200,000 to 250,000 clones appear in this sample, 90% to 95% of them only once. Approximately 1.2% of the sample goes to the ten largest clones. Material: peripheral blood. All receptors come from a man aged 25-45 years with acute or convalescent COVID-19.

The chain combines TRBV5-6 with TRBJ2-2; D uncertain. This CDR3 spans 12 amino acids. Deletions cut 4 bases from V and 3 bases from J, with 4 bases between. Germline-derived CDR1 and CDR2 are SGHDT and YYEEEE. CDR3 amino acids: CASSLYTGELFF. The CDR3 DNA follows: TGTGCCAGCAGCCTTTACACCGGGGAGCTGTTTTTT.

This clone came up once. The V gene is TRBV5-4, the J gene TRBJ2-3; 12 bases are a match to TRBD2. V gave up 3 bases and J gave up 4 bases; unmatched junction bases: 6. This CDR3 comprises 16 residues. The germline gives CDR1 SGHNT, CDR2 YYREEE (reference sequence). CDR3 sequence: CASSSRLAGVADTQYF. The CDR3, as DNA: TGTGCCAGCAGCTCCCGACTAGCGGGAGTGGCAGATACGCAGTATTTT.

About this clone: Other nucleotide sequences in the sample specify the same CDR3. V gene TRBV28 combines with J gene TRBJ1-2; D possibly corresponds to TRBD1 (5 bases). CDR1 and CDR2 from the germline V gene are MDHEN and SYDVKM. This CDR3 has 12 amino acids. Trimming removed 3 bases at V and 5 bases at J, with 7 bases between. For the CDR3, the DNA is TGTGCCAGCAGTTTGGGGGGGTATGGCTACACCTTC. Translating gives CASSLGGYGYTF.

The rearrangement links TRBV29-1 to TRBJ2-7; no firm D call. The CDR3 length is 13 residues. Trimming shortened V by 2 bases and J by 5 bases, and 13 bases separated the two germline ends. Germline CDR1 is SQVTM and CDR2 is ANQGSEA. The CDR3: CSVESGGLHEQYF. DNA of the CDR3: TGCAGCGTTGAATCCGGCGGCCTCCACGAGCAGTACTTC.

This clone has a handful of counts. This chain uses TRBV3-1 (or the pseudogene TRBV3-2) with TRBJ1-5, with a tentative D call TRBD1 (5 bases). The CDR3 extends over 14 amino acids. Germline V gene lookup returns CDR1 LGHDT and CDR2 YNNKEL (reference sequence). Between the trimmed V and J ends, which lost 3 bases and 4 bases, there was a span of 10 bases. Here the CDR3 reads CASSHQGGNQPQHF. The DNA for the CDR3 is TGTGCCAGCAGCCATCAGGGAGGTAATCAGCCCCAGCATTTT.

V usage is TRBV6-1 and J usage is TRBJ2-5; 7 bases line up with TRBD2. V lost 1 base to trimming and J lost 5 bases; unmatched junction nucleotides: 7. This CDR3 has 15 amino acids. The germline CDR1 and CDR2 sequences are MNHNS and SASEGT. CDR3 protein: CASSEVRTRWETQYF. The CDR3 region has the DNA TGTGCCAGCAGTGAAGTTAGGACTAGGTGGGAGACCCAGTACTTC.

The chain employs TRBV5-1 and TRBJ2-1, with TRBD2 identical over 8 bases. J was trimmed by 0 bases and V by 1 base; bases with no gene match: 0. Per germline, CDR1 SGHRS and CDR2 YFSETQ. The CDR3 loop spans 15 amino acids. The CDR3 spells CASSLTSGSYNEQFF. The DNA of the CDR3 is TGCGCCAGCAGCTTGACTAGCGGCTCCTACAATGAGCAGTTCTTC.

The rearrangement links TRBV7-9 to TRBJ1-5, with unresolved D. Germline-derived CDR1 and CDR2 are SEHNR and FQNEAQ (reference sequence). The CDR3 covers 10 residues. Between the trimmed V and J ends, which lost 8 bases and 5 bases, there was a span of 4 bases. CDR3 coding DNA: TGTGCCAGCCATGATCAGCCCCAGCATTTT. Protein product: CASHDQPQHF.

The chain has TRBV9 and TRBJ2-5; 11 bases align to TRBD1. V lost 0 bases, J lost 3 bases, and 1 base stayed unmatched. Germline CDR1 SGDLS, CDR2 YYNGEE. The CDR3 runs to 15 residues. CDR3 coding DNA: TGTGCCAGCAGCGTAGGGGACAGGGGGGAAGAGACCCAGTACTTC. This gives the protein CASSVGDRGEETQYF. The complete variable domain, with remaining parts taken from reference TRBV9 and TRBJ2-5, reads DSGVTQTPKHLITATGQRVTLRCSPRSGDLSVYWYQQSLDQGLQFLIQYYNGEERAKGNILERFSAQQFPDLHSELNLSSLELGDSALYFCASSVGDRGEETQYFGPGTRLLVL.

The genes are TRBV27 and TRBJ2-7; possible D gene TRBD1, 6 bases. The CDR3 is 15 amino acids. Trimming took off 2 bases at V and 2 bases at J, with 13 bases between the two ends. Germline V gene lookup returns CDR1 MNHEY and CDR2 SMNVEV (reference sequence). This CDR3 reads CASSLDLYRAYEQYF. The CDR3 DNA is TGTGCCAGCAGTTTAGACCTTTACAGGGCCTACGAGCAGTACTTC.

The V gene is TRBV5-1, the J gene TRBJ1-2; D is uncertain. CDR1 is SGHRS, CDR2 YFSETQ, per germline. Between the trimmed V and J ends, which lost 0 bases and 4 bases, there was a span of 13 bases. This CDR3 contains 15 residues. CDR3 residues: CASSLAFGSSYGYTF. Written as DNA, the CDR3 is TGCGCCAGCAGCTTGGCCTTCGGGTCTTCCTATGGCTACACCTTC.

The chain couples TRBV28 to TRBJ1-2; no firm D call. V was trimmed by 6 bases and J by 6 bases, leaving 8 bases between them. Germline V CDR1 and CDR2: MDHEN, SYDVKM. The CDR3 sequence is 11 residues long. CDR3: CASSWRDGYTF. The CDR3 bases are TGTGCCAGCAGCTGGAGAGATGGCTACACCTTC.

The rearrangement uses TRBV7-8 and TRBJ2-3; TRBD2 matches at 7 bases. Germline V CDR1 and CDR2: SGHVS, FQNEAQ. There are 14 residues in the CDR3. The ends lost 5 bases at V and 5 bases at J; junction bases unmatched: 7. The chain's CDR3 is CASSKGWGGDTQYF. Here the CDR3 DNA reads TGTGCCAGCAGCAAGGGCTGGGGGGGAGATACGCAGTATTTT.

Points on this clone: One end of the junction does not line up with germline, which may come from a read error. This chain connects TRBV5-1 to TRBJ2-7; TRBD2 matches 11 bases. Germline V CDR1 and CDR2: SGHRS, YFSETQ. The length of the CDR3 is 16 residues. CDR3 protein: CASSLIAGGVSSEQYF. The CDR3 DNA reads TGCGCCAGCAGCCTTATAGCGGGAGGGGTCTCCTCCGAGCAGTACTTC.

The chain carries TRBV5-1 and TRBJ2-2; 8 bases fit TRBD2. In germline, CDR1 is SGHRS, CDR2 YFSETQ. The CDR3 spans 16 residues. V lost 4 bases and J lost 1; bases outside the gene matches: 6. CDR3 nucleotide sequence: TGCGCCAGCAGCCCCGAGCGGGAGAGGAACACCGGGGAGCTGTTTTTT. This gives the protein CASSPERERNTGELFF.

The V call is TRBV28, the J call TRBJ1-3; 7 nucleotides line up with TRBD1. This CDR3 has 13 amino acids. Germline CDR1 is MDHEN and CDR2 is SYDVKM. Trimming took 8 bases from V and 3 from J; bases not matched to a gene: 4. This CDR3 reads CASGWDSGNTIYF. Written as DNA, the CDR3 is TGTGCCAGCGGATGGGACAGTGGAAACACCATATATTTT.

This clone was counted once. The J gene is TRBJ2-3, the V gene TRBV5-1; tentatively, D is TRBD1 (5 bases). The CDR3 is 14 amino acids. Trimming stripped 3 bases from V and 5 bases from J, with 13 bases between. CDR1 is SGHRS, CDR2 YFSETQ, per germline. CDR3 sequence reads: CASSSTDHGDTQYF. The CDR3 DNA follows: TGCGCCAGCAGCTCGACAGATCACGGAGATACGCAGTATTTT.

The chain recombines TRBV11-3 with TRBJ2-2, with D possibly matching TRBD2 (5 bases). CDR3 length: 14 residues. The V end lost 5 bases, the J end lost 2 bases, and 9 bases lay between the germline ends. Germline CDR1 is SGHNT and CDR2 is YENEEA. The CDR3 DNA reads TGTGCCAGCAGCACGAGGGATAACACCGGGGAGCTGTTTTTT. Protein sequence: CASSTRDNTGELFF.